The clone carrying this T cell receptor (beta chain) has just a few counts. Its target is not known. There were likely unrecorded immune exposures, though donors were nominally healthy when sampled. Germline CDR1 SQVTM, CDR2 ANQGSEA. Trimming stripped 5 bases from V and 4 bases from J, with 14 bases between. There are 13 residues in the CDR3. These data come from a study of cytomegalovirus exposure and HLA in healthy donors. General observations from the study: Reported performance of the classifier showed diagnosis of cytomegalovirus status with high specificity and sensitivity. A later analysis associated 15,000 or so TCR beta sequences with HLA alleles at a 0.05 false discovery rate. Around 160 TCR beta chains were listed as cytomegalovirus-associated.

The PCR ran on 60 Vbeta and 13 Jbeta primers. Assay used: immunoSEQ multiplex PCR; TCRdb lists only in-frame clones, some missing. This table has more than 100,000 clones, around 76% appearing once. This receptor was taken from a man aged 55-75 years in good health and CMV-seropositive. The rearrangement joins TRBV29-1 to TRBJ1-1, with a weak D call TRBD1 (6 bases). The specimen was PBMCs. CDR3 sequence (DNA): TGCAGCGTTCGGGGGGCCTTGGGCACTGAAGCTTTCTTT. Amino acids: CSVRGALGTEAFF.